The text below deals with one T cell receptor (beta chain). Since a much larger clone is just one base distant, this may be a read error. Per germline, CDR1 KGHSH and CDR2 LQKENI. This CDR3 is 13 amino acids long. The source of the sample is a study of T cells in Graves' hyperthyroidism and ophthalmopathy. Template material for amplifying TCR beta CDR3 regions consisted of RNA transcripts. TCR CDR3 regions were first amplified by RT-PCR with HTBI primers. From the multiplex PCR reads, TCRdb called clonotypes with MiXCR, one entry per CDR3 protein. The table shows 450,000 to 650,000 distinct CDR3 sequences, with 13% to 15% occurring only once.

Sequencing used blood. The chain links TRBV18 to TRBJ2-5; D uncertain. The J call is uncertain, as TRBJ2-1 better fits the DNA end. This clonotype was obtained from a woman between 18 and 29 years old with Graves' ophthalmopathy. The CDR3 protein is CASSPHPDETQFF. The CDR3 DNA reads TGTGCCAGCTCACCCCACCCGGACGAGACCCAGTTCTTC.